The rows below give T cell receptor beta chains drawn from one sample of a study of CD8+CD57+ T cells in acquired aplastic anemia. Each CDR3 protein gets one entry after TCRdb re-called the reads with MiXCR. Of about half a million distinct CDR3 sequences in the sample, around a third were seen once. The sequenced material came from sorted CD4+, CD8+, or CD8+CD57+ T cells (not recorded which) from PBMCs. Source of these receptors: a human donor with aplastic anemia. Each CDR3 is given with its conserved first and last residue. Fields, in order: CDR3 length, clone size, D gene, J gene, V gene, CDR3 DNA, CDR3 protein. A D gene is named only where the DNA matches it firmly. Part of the rows lack a size; the others show once, few, many or a class for expanded clones.

CDR3 length: 16; clone size: many; D gene: TRBD2; J gene: TRBJ2-5; V gene: TRBV7-8; CDR3 DNA: TGTGCCAGCAGCTTAGCGGGTAGCGGGAGGTGGGAGACCCAGTACTTC; CDR3 protein: CASSLAGSGRWETQYF
CDR3 length: 17; clone size: few; D gene: TRBD2; J gene: TRBJ2-3; V gene: TRBV5-6; CDR3 DNA: TGTGCCAGCAGCCCTAGCGGGAGGGGGTTTCAGACAGATACGCAGTATTTT; CDR3 protein: CASSPSGRGFQTDTQYF
CDR3 length: 13; clone size: many; D gene: NA; J gene: TRBJ1-1; V gene: TRBV9; CDR3 DNA: TGTGCCAGCAGCCCCCGCGCGAACACTGAAGCTTTCTTT; CDR3 protein: CASSPRANTEAFF
CDR3 length: 17; clone size: few; D gene: NA; J gene: TRBJ2-3; V gene: TRBV5-1; CDR3 DNA: TGCGCCAGCAGCTTGGCCACAGCTACAAGCGTAGCAGATACGCAGTATTTT; CDR3 protein: CASSLATATSVADTQYF
CDR3 length: 12; clone size: NA; D gene: TRBD2; J gene: TRBJ2-7; V gene: TRBV7-2; CDR3 DNA: TGTGCCAGCGTAGCGGGAGCTCAAGAGCAGTACTTC; CDR3 protein: CASVAGAQEQYF
CDR3 length: 12; clone size: many; D gene: NA; J gene: TRBJ1-6; V gene: TRBV5-6; CDR3 DNA: TGTGCCAGCAGCTTACGGGTTTCACCCCTCCACTTT; CDR3 protein: CASSLRVSPLHF
CDR3 length: 14; clone size: many; D gene: TRBD1; J gene: TRBJ2-7; V gene: TRBV5-8; CDR3 DNA: TGTGCCAGCAGAGGGACAGGGGAGGGTCGTGAGCAGTACTTC; CDR3 protein: CASRGTGEGREQYF
CDR3 length: 13; clone size: few; D gene: TRBD1; J gene: TRBJ1-2; V gene: TRBV28; CDR3 DNA: TGTGCCAGCAGCCTGAATTCGGGACAGGGTTACACCTTC; CDR3 protein: CASSLNSGQGYTF
CDR3 length: 12; clone size: NA; D gene: NA; J gene: TRBJ2-5; V gene: TRBV20-1; CDR3 DNA: TGCAATGCCGGGACCCTACAAGAGACCCAGTACTTC; CDR3 protein: CNAGTLQETQYF
CDR3 length: 15; clone size: NA; D gene: TRBD2; J gene: TRBJ2-1; V gene: TRBV10-1; CDR3 DNA: TGCGCCAGCAGTGAAACTAGCGGGAGATACAATGAGCAGTTCTTC; CDR3 protein: CASSETSGRYNEQFF
CDR3 length: 14; clone size: NA; D gene: TRBD1; J gene: TRBJ1-2; V gene: TRBV7-3; CDR3 DNA: TGTGCCAGCAGTGCGCGGACAGGGGGCTATGGCTACACCTTC; CDR3 protein: CASSARTGGYGYTF
CDR3 length: 13; clone size: few; D gene: NA; J gene: TRBJ2-5; V gene: TRBV4-3; CDR3 DNA: TGCGCCAGCAGCCGGGGTCCTGCGGAGACCCAGTACTTC; CDR3 protein: CASSRGPAETQYF
CDR3 length: 12; clone size: NA; D gene: NA; J gene: TRBJ1-6; V gene: TRBV19; CDR3 DNA: TGTGCCAGCAGCTTAAGGACTCCACCCCTCCACTTT; CDR3 protein: CASSLRTPPLHF
CDR3 length: 16; clone size: NA; D gene: TRBD2; J gene: TRBJ2-1; V gene: TRBV15; CDR3 DNA: TGTGCCACCAGCAGCCAAGGACTAGCGGGGGGTTATGAGCAGTTCTTC; CDR3 protein: CATSSQGLAGGYEQFF
CDR3 length: 15; clone size: NA; D gene: TRBD1; J gene: TRBJ1-5; V gene: TRBV19; CDR3 DNA: TGTGCCAGTAAGGGACAGGACTTCGGAAATCAGCCCCAGCATTTT; CDR3 protein: CASKGQDFGNQPQHF
CDR3 length: 11; clone size: once; D gene: NA; J gene: TRBJ1-2; V gene: TRBV9; CDR3 DNA: TGTGCCAGCAGCGTAACCGCGGGCTACACCTTC; CDR3 protein: CASSVTAGYTF
CDR3 length: 17; clone size: few; D gene: NA; J gene: TRBJ2-6; V gene: TRBV2; CDR3 DNA: TGTGCCAGCAGTGAAGTTAGGGCAGGGTCTGGGGCCAACGTCCTGACTTTC; CDR3 protein: CASSEVRAGSGANVLTF
CDR3 length: 14; clone size: NA; D gene: NA; J gene: TRBJ2-7; V gene: TRBV6-1; CDR3 DNA: TGTGCCAGCGGGCCCGGGACTCGCTATTCCCAGCAGTACTTC; CDR3 protein: CASGPGTRYSQQYF
CDR3 length: 13; clone size: NA; D gene: NA; J gene: TRBJ2-3; V gene: TRBV11-2; CDR3 DNA: TGTGCCAGCAGCCAGAGCCGGACAGCCGGATTCTATTTT; CDR3 protein: CASSQSRTAGFYF
CDR3 length: 16; clone size: many; D gene: TRBD2; J gene: TRBJ2-7; V gene: TRBV2; CDR3 DNA: TGTGCCAGCAGTGAGCCGGCGAGCGGGAGGGGTTACGAGCAGTACTTC; CDR3 protein: CASSEPASGRGYEQYF
CDR3 length: 15; clone size: NA; D gene: TRBD1; J gene: TRBJ1-6; V gene: TRBV10-3; CDR3 DNA: TGTGCCATCAGTGAACGGGGACAGAGGAATTCACCCCTCCACTTT; CDR3 protein: CAISERGQRNSPLHF
CDR3 length: 16; clone size: many; D gene: NA; J gene: TRBJ1-5; V gene: TRBV11-1; CDR3 DNA: TGTGCCAGCAGCAGGCGGGGGGAGATTGACAATCAGCCCCAGCATTTT; CDR3 protein: CASSRRGEIDNQPQHF
CDR3 length: 14; clone size: many; D gene: TRBD1; J gene: TRBJ2-7; V gene: TRBV19; CDR3 DNA: TGTGCCAGTAGTATTCAGGGGGCGGTCGACGAGCAGTACTTC; CDR3 protein: CASSIQGAVDEQYF
CDR3 length: 14; clone size: NA; D gene: NA; J gene: TRBJ1-2; V gene: TRBV19; CDR3 DNA: TGTGCCAGTAGTACAGGGAGGAGCGACTATGGCTACACCTTC; CDR3 protein: CASSTGRSDYGYTF
CDR3 length: 16; clone size: NA; D gene: TRBD2; J gene: TRBJ2-2; V gene: TRBV29-1; CDR3 DNA: TGCAGCGTTGAAGGGGCTAGCGGGACGGGCACCGGGGAGCTGTTTTTT; CDR3 protein: CSVEGASGTGTGELFF
CDR3 length: 14; clone size: few; D gene: TRBD1; J gene: TRBJ2-7; V gene: TRBV9; CDR3 DNA: TGTGCCAGCAGCGCCGGACAGGGGGTTTACGAGCAGTACTTC; CDR3 protein: CASSAGQGVYEQYF
CDR3 length: 14; clone size: few; D gene: NA; J gene: TRBJ2-2; V gene: TRBV7-2; CDR3 DNA: TGTGCCAGCAGCCCCCTTGCTTTGAGGGGGGAGCTGTTTTTT; CDR3 protein: CASSPLALRGELFF
CDR3 length: 15; clone size: NA; D gene: TRBD2; J gene: TRBJ2-2; V gene: TRBV6-1; CDR3 DNA: TGTGCCAGCACCCTAGCGGGAGTGGACACCGGGGAGCTGTTTTTT; CDR3 protein: CASTLAGVDTGELFF
CDR3 length: 12; clone size: NA; D gene: NA; J gene: TRBJ2-5; V gene: TRBV2; CDR3 DNA: TGTGCCAGCAAGTCGGGCGTGGAGACCCAGTACTTC; CDR3 protein: CASKSGVETQYF
CDR3 length: 14; clone size: NA; D gene: NA; J gene: TRBJ2-5; V gene: TRBV24-1; CDR3 DNA: TGTGCCACCAGTTTATCCAGCAGGCGAGAGACCCAGTACTTC; CDR3 protein: CATSLSSRRETQYF
CDR3 length: 12; clone size: many; D gene: NA; J gene: TRBJ1-2; V gene: TRBV7-9; CDR3 DNA: TGTGCCAGCACTCGACAGAACTATGGCTACACCTTC; CDR3 protein: CASTRQNYGYTF
CDR3 length: 13; clone size: few; D gene: NA; J gene: TRBJ1-1; V gene: TRBV20-1; CDR3 DNA: TGCAGTGCTAGGACGGGGGTGGACACTGAAGCTTTCTTT; CDR3 protein: CSARTGVDTEAFF
CDR3 length: 14; clone size: few; D gene: TRBD1; J gene: TRBJ1-4; V gene: TRBV19; CDR3 DNA: TGTGCCAGCCGACAAACAGGGGGAGGCGAAGAACTGTTTTTT; CDR3 protein: CASRQTGGGEELFF
CDR3 length: 16; clone size: NA; D gene: TRBD2; J gene: TRBJ2-7; V gene: TRBV20-1; CDR3 DNA: TGCAGTGCTAGAGATCGGAGACTAGCGGGCCTCTACGAGCAGTACTTC; CDR3 protein: CSARDRRLAGLYEQYF
CDR3 length: 15; clone size: many; D gene: TRBD1; J gene: TRBJ1-3; V gene: TRBV19; CDR3 DNA: TGTGCCAGTAGCTTGGGACAGGCCGCTGGAAACACCATATATTTT; CDR3 protein: CASSLGQAAGNTIYF
CDR3 length: 16; clone size: few; D gene: TRBD2; J gene: TRBJ2-7; V gene: TRBV3-1; CDR3 DNA: TGTGCCAGCAGCCCCCGGGGAGCGGGGGGACCCTACGAGCAGTACTTC; CDR3 protein: CASSPRGAGGPYEQYF
CDR3 length: 15; clone size: many; D gene: TRBD1; J gene: TRBJ1-4; V gene: TRBV2; CDR3 DNA: TGTGCCAGCAGTGAAGGTGACAGGGGGCTTGTAAAACTGTTTTTT; CDR3 protein: CASSEGDRGLVKLFF
CDR3 length: 15; clone size: NA; D gene: NA; J gene: TRBJ2-6; V gene: TRBV29-1; CDR3 DNA: TGCAGCGTTGGTAGCTTGAACACCGGGGCCAACGTCCTGACTTTC; CDR3 protein: CSVGSLNTGANVLTF
CDR3 length: 16; clone size: many; D gene: TRBD1; J gene: TRBJ2-7; V gene: TRBV12-3/TRBV12-4; CDR3 DNA: TGTGCCAGCAGCCCTAGGACAGGATCCCCCCACTACGAGCAGTACTTC; CDR3 protein: CASSPRTGSPHYEQYF
CDR3 length: 13; clone size: NA; D gene: TRBD1; J gene: TRBJ2-1; V gene: TRBV2; CDR3 DNA: TGTGCCAGCAGTGAAGAGACGACAGGGGGGCAGTTCTTC; CDR3 protein: CASSEETTGGQFF
CDR3 length: 15; clone size: NA; D gene: TRBD2; J gene: TRBJ2-1; V gene: TRBV6-1; CDR3 DNA: TGTGCCAGCAGTGAATTTGGACTAGGAGGCAGTGAGCAGTTCTTC; CDR3 protein: CASSEFGLGGSEQFF
CDR3 length: 18; clone size: NA; D gene: TRBD2; J gene: TRBJ2-3; V gene: TRBV19; CDR3 DNA: TGTGCCAGTAGTAACGCCAAATTAGCGGGAGGGAGCACAGATACGCAGTATTTT; CDR3 protein: CASSNAKLAGGSTDTQYF
CDR3 length: 12; clone size: many; D gene: NA; J gene: TRBJ1-6; V gene: TRBV2; CDR3 DNA: TGTGCCAGCAGTGACAGTAATTCACCCCTCCACTTT; CDR3 protein: CASSDSNSPLHF
CDR3 length: 14; clone size: NA; D gene: NA; J gene: TRBJ2-2; V gene: TRBV5-1; CDR3 DNA: TGCGCCAGCAGCTTGGCCCTGGACACCGGGGAGCTGTTTTTT; CDR3 protein: CASSLALDTGELFF
CDR3 length: 13; clone size: NA; D gene: NA; J gene: TRBJ1-2; V gene: TRBV29-1; CDR3 DNA: TGCAGCGGAGGGGATTGGGGCACCGATGGCTACACCTTC; CDR3 protein: CSGGDWGTDGYTF
CDR3 length: 16; clone size: NA; D gene: NA; J gene: TRBJ2-5; V gene: TRBV7-2; CDR3 DNA: TGTGCCAGCAGCCCCGAATGGAAGATATCAAGAGAGACCCAGTACTTC; CDR3 protein: CASSPEWKISRETQYF
CDR3 length: 15; clone size: NA; D gene: NA; J gene: TRBJ1-2; V gene: TRBV5-4; CDR3 DNA: TGTGCCAGCAGCTTGCTTGGGGTGTTGGACTATGGCTACACCTTC; CDR3 protein: CASSLLGVLDYGYTF
CDR3 length: 13; clone size: many; D gene: NA; J gene: TRBJ1-1; V gene: TRBV2; CDR3 DNA: TGTGCCAGCTCAGGCCAGCAGAACACTGAAGCTTTCTTT; CDR3 protein: CASSGQQNTEAFF
CDR3 length: 11; clone size: many; D gene: NA; J gene: TRBJ2-3; V gene: TRBV20-1; CDR3 DNA: TGCAGTGCTAGAGCGGTAGATACGCAGTATTTT; CDR3 protein: CSARAVDTQYF
CDR3 length: 18; clone size: few; D gene: TRBD2; J gene: TRBJ2-7; V gene: TRBV6-5; CDR3 DNA: TGTGCCAGCAGTTATGTGGCAGGGGCTAGCGGGAGAGTCTACGAGCAGTACTTC; CDR3 protein: CASSYVAGASGRVYEQYF
CDR3 length: 14; clone size: many; D gene: NA; J gene: TRBJ1-6; V gene: TRBV7-2; CDR3 DNA: TGTGCCAGCAGCTCGGGACGAAGAGAATCACCCCTCCACTTT; CDR3 protein: CASSSGRRESPLHF
CDR3 length: 13; clone size: NA; D gene: TRBD2; J gene: TRBJ2-3; V gene: TRBV6-1; CDR3 DNA: TGTGCCAGCACAGCGGGAGGGGCAGATACGCAGTATTTT; CDR3 protein: CASTAGGADTQYF
CDR3 length: 15; clone size: few; D gene: NA; J gene: TRBJ2-3; V gene: TRBV7-8; CDR3 DNA: TGTGCCAGCAGTTTAAGCGGAGACGGCACAGATACGCAGTATTTT; CDR3 protein: CASSLSGDGTDTQYF